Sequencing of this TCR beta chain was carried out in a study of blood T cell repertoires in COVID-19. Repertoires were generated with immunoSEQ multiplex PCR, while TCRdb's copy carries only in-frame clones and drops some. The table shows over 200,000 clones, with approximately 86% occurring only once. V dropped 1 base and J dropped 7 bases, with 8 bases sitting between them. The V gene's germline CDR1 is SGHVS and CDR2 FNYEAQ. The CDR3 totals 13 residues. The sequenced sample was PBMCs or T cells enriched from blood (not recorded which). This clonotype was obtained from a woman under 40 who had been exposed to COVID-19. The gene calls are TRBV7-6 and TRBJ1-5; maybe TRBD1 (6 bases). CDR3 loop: CASSLERGQPQHF. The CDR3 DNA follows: TGTGCCAGCAGCTTAGAAAGGGGGCAGCCCCAGCATTTT.